A single sample is the source of the 5 T cell receptor beta chains below, sequenced in a study of monozygotic twins with inflammatory bowel disease. TCRdb processed the 5' RACE reads again and assigns one entry to each CDR3 protein, with no DNA. The sample is made up of 160,000 or so distinct CDR3 sequences, and the top ten hold 2.4% of it. Sample: blood. Receptors originate from a human donor with ulcerative colitis or Crohn's disease, or a healthy co-twin of an affected twin (not recorded which).

The chain is built from TRBV30 and TRBJ2-5; the D call from TCRdb, TRBD1, cannot be confirmed without DNA. Germline V lookup: CDR1 GTSNPN, CDR2 SVGIG (reference sequence). This CDR3 is built from 13 residues. The CDR3 is CAWSTYRGETQYF.

The chain couples TRBV7-6 to TRBJ2-5; the D call of TRBD2 rests on TCRdb alone, since no DNA is present to check it. CDR1 is SGHVS, CDR2 FNYEAQ, per germline. The CDR3 covers 15 residues. The CDR3 loop reads CASSALSGGEETQYF.

The chain couples TRBV9 to TRBJ2-3; the D call from TCRdb, TRBD2, cannot be confirmed without DNA. CDR1 is SGDLS and CDR2 is YYNGEE in the germline V gene. The CDR3 runs 12 residues. The CDR3 protein is CASSPEGDTQYF.

The V and J genes are TRBV4-2 and TRBJ1-6. CDR1 and CDR2 from the germline V gene are LGHNA and YNFKEQ. The CDR3 is made up of 15 amino acids. CDR3 region: CASSQAGINNSPLHF.

The chain combines TRBV4-1 with TRBJ2-4; TCRdb outputs TRBD1, but without DNA this stays unchecked. CDR3 length: 16 residues. Germline assignment: CDR1 MGHRA and CDR2 YSYEKL. The CDR3 reads CASSHPPGVAKNIQYF.